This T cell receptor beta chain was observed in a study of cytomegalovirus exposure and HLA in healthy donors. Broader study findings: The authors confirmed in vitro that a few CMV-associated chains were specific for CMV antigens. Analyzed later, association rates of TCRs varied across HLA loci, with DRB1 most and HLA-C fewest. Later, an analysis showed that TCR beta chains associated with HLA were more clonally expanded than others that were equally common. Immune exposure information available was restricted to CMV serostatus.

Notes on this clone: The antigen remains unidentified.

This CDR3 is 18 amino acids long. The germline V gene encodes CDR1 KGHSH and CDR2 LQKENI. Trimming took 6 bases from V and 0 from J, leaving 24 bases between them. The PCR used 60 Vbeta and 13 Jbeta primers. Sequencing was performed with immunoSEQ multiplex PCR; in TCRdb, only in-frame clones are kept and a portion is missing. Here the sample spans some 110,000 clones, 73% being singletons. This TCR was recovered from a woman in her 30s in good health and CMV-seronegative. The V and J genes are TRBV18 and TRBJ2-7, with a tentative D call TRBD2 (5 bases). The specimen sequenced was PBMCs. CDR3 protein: CASSPLPPAGSSSYEQYF. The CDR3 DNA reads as TGTGCCAGCTCTCCATTACCACCCGCGGGTTCGAGCTCCTACGAGCAGTACTTC.